The sequence of this TCR beta chain was determined in a study of OX40 agonist ivuxolimab in advanced cancers. Germline values: CDR1 KGHSH, CDR2 LQKENI. Trimming shortened V by 5 bases and J by 7 bases, and 8 bases separated the two germline ends. The length of the CDR3 is 12 residues. Overall study results and limits: Patients with a partial response at 0.1-3.0 mg/kg had among the lowest clonal expansion. Also present in some nonresponders was a low level of normalized T-cell clonal expansion.

As regards this clone: Its antigen remains unidentified.

With baseline, cycle 4 day 1, and cycle 7 day 1 as timepoints, blood was sampled. Here immunoSEQ multiplex PCR was the method, and the copy in TCRdb shows in-frame clones only, minus some. Among 55,000 to 70,000 clones listed, 86% were seen once. The origin of this receptor is an adult with an advanced solid tumor such as melanoma, head and neck, liver or kidney cancer. The input for sequencing was CD4+ or CD8+ T cells sorted from blood, taken in a trial of the OX40 agonist ivuxolimab. V is TRBV18 and J is TRBJ2-2; no clear D gene. DNA of the CDR3: TGTGCCAGCTCATCCGCGGTCGGGGAGCTGTTTTTT. This translates into CASSSAVGELFF.